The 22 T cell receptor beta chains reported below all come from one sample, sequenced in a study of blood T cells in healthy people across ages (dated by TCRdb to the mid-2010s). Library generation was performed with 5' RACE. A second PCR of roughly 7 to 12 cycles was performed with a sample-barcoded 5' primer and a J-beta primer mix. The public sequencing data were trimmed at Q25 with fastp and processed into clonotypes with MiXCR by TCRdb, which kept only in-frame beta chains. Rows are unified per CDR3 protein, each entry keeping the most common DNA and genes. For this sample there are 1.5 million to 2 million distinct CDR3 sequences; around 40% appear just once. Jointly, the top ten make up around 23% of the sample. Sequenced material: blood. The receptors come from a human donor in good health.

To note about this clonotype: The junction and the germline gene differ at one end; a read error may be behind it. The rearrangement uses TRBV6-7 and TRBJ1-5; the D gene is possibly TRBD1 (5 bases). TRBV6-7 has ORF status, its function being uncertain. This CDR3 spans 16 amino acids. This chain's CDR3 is CASSYGGDASHQPQHF. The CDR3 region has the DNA TGTGCCAGCAGTTACGGGGGGGACGCTAGCCATCAGCCCCAGCATTTT.

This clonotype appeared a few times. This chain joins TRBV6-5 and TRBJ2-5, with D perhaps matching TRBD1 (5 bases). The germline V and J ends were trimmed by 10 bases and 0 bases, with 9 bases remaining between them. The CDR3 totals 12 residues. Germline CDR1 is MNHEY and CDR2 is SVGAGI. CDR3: CATRTYQETQYF. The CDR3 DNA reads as TGTGCCACTCGGACATACCAAGAGACCCAGTACTTC.

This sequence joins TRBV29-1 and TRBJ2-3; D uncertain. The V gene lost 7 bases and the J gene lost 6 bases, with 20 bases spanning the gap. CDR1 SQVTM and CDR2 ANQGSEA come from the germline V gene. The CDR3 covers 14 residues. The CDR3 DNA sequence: TGCAGCGCGGCGAGGTTAGGGTTATCTGATACGCAGTATTTT. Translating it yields CSAARLGLSDTQYF.

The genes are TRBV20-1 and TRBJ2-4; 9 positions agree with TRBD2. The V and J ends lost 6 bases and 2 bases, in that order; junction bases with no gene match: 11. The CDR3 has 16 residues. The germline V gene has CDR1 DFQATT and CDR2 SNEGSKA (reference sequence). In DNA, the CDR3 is TGCAGTGCCGCGGGGGGGGGCTCGGGAACCAAAAACATTCAGTACTTC. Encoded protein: CSAAGGGSGTKNIQYF.

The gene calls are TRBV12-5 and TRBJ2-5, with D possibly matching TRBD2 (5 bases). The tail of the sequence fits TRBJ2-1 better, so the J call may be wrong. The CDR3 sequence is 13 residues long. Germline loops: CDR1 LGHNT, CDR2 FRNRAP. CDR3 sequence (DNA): TGTGCTAGGGCAATGGGAGAGAGAGAGACCCAGTTCTTC. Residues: CARAMGERETQFF.

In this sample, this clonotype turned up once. The CDR3 nucleotides are TGTGCCAGCAGCGGAGGACCACTGTACCAAGAGACCCAGTACTTC. Protein sequence: CASSGGPLYQETQYF. V and J are TRBV5-4 and TRBJ2-5; D is possibly TRBD2 (5 bases). The CDR3 contains 15 residues. Looked up from germline, CDR1 is SGHNT and CDR2 is YYREEE (reference sequence). With 4 bases removed from V and 0 bases from J, the gap between germline ends came to 13 bases.

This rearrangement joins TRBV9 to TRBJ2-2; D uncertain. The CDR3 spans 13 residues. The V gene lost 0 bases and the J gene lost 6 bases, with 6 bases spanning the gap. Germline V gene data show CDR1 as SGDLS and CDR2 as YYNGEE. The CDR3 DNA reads TGTGCCAGCAGCGTAGTAACCGCCGGGGAGCTGTTTTTT. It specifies CASSVVTAGELFF.

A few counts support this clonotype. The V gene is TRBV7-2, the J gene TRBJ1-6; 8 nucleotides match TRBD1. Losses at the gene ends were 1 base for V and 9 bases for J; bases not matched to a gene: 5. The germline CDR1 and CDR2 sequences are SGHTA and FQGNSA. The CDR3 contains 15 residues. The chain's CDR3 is CASSLVGTGPSPLHF. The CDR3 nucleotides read TGTGCCAGCAGCTTAGTCGGGACAGGCCCTTCACCCCTCCACTTT.

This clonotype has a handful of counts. CDR3 in amino acids: CASSLSRVGELFF. CDR3 bases: TGTGCCAGCAGCTTAAGTAGGGTTGGGGAGCTGTTTTTT. The rearrangement links TRBV11-3 to TRBJ2-2; D gene uncertain. The length of the CDR3 is 13 residues. From germline, CDR1 is SGHNT and CDR2 YENEEA. V gave up 2 bases and J gave up 8 bases, with 9 bases separating them.

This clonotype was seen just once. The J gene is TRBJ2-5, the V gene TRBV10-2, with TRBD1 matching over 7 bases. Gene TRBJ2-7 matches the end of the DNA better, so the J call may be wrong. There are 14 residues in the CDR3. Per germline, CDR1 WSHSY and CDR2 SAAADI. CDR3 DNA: TGCGCCAGCAGCCCCAACCCCGACAGGGCCGAGCAGTACTTC. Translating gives CASSPNPDRAEQYF.

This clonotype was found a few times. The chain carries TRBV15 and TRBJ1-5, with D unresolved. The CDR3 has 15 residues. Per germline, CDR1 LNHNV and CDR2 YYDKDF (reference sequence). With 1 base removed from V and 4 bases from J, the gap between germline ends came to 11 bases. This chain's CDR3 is CATSRGPARNQPQHF. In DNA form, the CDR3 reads TGTGCCACCAGCAGAGGACCGGCGCGAAATCAGCCCCAGCATTTT.

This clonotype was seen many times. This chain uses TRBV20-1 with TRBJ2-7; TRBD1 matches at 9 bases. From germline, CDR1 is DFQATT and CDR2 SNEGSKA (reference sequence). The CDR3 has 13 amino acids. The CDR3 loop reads CSARDRASYEQYF. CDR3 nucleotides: TGCAGCGCTCGGGACAGGGCTTCTTACGAGCAGTACTTC.

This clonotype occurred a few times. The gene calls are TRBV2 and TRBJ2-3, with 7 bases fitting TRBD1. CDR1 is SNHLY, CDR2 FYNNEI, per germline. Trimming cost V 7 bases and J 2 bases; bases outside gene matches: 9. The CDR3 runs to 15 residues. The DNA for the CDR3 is TGTGCCAGCACCCAGGGACAGCCGTACACAGATACGCAGTATTTT. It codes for CASTQGQPYTDTQYF. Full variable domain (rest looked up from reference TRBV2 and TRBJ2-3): EPEVTQTPSHQVTQMGQEVILRCVPISNHLYFYWYRQILGQKVEFLVSFYNNEISEKSEIFDDQFSVERPDGSNFTLKIRSTKLEDSAMYFCASTQGQPYTDTQYFGPGTRLTVL.

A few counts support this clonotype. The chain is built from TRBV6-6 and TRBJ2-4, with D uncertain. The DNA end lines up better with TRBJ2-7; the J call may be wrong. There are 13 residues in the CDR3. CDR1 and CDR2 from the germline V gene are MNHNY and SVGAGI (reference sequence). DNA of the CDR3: TGTGCCAGCACCACAACCAACTCCTACGAGCAGTACTTC. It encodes CASTTTNSYEQYF.

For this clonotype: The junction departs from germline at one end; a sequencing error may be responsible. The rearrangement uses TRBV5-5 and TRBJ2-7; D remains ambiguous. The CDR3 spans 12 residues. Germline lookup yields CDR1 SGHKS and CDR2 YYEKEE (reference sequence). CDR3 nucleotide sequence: TGTGCCAGCAGCGGCATCACGGACGAGCAGTACTTT. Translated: CASSGITDEQYF. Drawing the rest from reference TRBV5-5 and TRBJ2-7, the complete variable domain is DAGVTQSPTHLIKTRGQQVTLRCSPISGHKSVSWYQQVLGQGPQFIFQYYEKEERGRGNFPDRFSARQFPNYSSELNVNALLLGDSALYLCASSGITDEQYFGPGTRLTVT.

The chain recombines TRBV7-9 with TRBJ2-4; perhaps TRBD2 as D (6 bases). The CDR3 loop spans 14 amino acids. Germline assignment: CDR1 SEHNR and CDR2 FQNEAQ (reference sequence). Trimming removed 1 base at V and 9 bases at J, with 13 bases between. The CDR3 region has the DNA TGTGCCAGCAGCTTAGGGGGACTCCCAGGCATTCAGTACTTC. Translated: CASSLGGLPGIQYF.

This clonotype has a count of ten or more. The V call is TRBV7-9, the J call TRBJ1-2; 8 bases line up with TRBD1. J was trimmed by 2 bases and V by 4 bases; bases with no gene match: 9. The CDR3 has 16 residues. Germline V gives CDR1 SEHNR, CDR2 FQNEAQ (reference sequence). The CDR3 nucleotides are TGTGCCAGCAGCTACGGACAGGGATCGTTCAACTATGGCTACACCTTC. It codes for CASSYGQGSFNYGYTF.

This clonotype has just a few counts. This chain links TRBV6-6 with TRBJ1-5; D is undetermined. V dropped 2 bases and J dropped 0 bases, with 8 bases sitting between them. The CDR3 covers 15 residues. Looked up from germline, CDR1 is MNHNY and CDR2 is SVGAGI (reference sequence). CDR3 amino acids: CASSYDHNSNQPQHF. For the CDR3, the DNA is TGTGCCAGCAGTTACGATCATAATAGCAATCAGCCCCAGCATTTT.

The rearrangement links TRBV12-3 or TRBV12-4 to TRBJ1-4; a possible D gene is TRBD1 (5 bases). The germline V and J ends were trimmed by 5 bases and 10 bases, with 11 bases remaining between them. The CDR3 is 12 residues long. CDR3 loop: CASSRDGGKLFF. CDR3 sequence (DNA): TGTGCCAGCAGTAGGGACGGCGGAAAACTGTTTTTT.

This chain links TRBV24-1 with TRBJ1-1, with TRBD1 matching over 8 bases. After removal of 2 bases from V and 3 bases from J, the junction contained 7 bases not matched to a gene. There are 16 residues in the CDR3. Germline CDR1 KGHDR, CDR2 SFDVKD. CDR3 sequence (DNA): TGTGCCACCAGTGATTCGGGCAGGGGGCGGGACACTGAAGCTTTCTTT. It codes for CATSDSGRGRDTEAFF.

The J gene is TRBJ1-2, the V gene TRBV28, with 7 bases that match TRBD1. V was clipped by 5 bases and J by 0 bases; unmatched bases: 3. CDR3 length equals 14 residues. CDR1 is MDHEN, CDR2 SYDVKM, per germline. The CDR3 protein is CASSMGQPNYGYTF. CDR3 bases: TGTGCCAGCAGTATGGGACAGCCTAACTATGGCTACACCTTC.

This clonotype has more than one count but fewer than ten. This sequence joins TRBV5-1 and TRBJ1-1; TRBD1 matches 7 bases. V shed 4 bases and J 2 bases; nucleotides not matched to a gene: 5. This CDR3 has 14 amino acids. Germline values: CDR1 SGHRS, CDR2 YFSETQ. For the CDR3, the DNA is TGCGCCAGCAGCATCGACAGGGCAAACACTGAAGCTTTCTTT. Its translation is CASSIDRANTEAFF.